This T cell receptor (beta chain) was documented in a study of identical twins. Study results and limitations: The study reached conclusions through statistical analysis that was cross-sectional, not following the same donors.

Trimming removed 5 bases from V and 3 bases from J, with 17 bases in between. Germline V CDR1 and CDR2: DFQATT, SNEGSKA (reference sequence). The CDR3 covers 14 residues. This clonotype has at least ten counts. Its antigen is unknown. TCRdb reprocessed the 5' RACE reads via MiXCR and lists one record per CDR3 protein. The sample records approximately 300,000 distinct CDR3 sequences, roughly 8.6% being singletons. The same sample was also used in a study of yellow fever vaccine responses in identical twins.

What was sequenced was CD8+ T cells sorted from blood. This rearrangement joins TRBV20-1 to TRBJ2-7; D assignment may be TRBD1 or TRBD2 (5 bases each). This TCR was recovered from a woman aged 18-35 years in good health. The CDR3 here is CSAPGTADRYEQYF. The CDR3 DNA reads as TGCAGTGCTCCCGGGACGGCAGACCGCTACGAGCAGTACTTC.